This entry is about one T cell receptor (beta chain). Its specificity is unknown. The data are from a study of T cells after yellow fever vaccination. Study results and caveats: There was a small share of clonotypes that showed up in both the CD4 and CD8 compartments.

The CDR3 is 14 amino acids. Trimming shortened V by 4 bases and J by 5 bases, and 12 bases separated the two germline ends. Germline V gene lookup returns CDR1 LNHDA and CDR2 SQIVND (reference sequence). Each CDR3 protein is one row after TCRdb ran MiXCR on the 5' RACE reads. Of over 150,000 distinct CDR3 sequences in the sample, roughly 6.4% are singletons; the top ten hold roughly 3%. The TCR sequence derives from a man between 18 and 35 years old who received the YFV17D yellow fever vaccine. The V gene is TRBV19, the J gene TRBJ2-1; D gene ambiguous. The sample in question was CD4+ T cells sorted from PBMCs, obtained on the day of the first yellow fever vaccination. CDR3 DNA sequence: TGTGCCAGTAGTAGCCGCGGACGGCACAATGAGCAGTTCTTC. It encodes CASSSRGRHNEQFF.